The rows below give T cell receptor beta chains drawn from one sample of a study of technical replicates of blood from a few donors. Clones were sequenced by immunoSEQ multiplex PCR, and TCRdb holds only the in-frame ones, with some missing. The table includes roughly 80,000 clones, about 92% detected once. The specimen was T cells isolated from PBMCs. The receptors originated from a human donor in good health. CDR3s include the opening cysteine and the closing phenylalanine or tryptophan. A D gene is named only where the DNA matches it firmly. Only some rows state a clone size, as once, few, many or a class for expanded clones.

v_call	j_call	clone_size	d_call	cdr3_aa	cdr3_nt
TRBV12-5	TRBJ2-3	NA	NA	CASGIWGADTQYF	TGTGCTAGTGGTATCTGGGGGGCAGATACGCAGTATTTT
TRBV5-1	TRBJ2-1	NA	NA	CASSPRVGGYRDNEQFF	TGCGCCAGCAGCCCTAGGGTGGGGGGATATAGGGACAATGAGCAGTTCTTC
TRBV28	TRBJ2-7	NA	NA	CASSSDRSSYEQYF	TGTGCCAGCAGCTCCGACAGGAGCTCCTACGAGCAGTACTTC
TRBV6-5	TRBJ1-4	NA	NA	CASSYNWGATNEKLFF	TGTGCCAGCAGTTACAATTGGGGGGCAACTAATGAAAAACTGTTTTTT
TRBV7-8	TRBJ1-1	NA	TRBD1	CASSSGTGTLNTEAFF	TGTGCCAGCAGCTCGGGGACAGGCACCCTGAACACTGAAGCTTTCTTT
TRBV11-3	TRBJ2-3	NA	NA	CASSLGGTSTDTQYF	TGTGCCAGCAGCTTAGGCGGGACTAGCACAGATACGCAGTATTTT
TRBV5-1	TRBJ2-7	NA	NA	CASSPGDSASYEQYF	TGCGCCAGCAGCCCGGGGGACAGTGCCTCCTACGAGCAGTACTTC
TRBV19	TRBJ2-2	once	TRBD1	CASSILTGLTGELFF	TGTGCCAGTAGTATCCTGACAGGGCTCACCGGGGAGCTGTTTTTT
TRBV2	TRBJ2-2	NA	TRBD2	CASSGLAAGELFF	TGTGCCAGCAGTGGACTAGCGGCCGGGGAGCTGTTTTTT
TRBV4-1	TRBJ2-1	NA	TRBD2	CASSPYSGKYRNEQFF	TGCGCCAGCAGCCCCTACAGCGGGAAGTACCGCAATGAGCAGTTCTTC